A selection of T cell receptor beta chains follows, all from one sample in a study of shared clonotypes between healthy human individuals. Sequencing used immunoSEQ multiplex PCR; TCRdb keeps in-frame clones, though not all of them. The sample contains around 1,100,000 clones, approximately 75% of which appear only once. What was sequenced was memory CD4+ T cells from PBMCs. These TCRs come from a man aged 18 to 29 in good health. Some clones in this sample may be carry-over from other donors' samples. The CDR3 runs from the conserved cysteine through the conserved F or W. Fields, in order: J gene, D gene, clone size, V gene, CDR3 protein, CDR3 DNA. The D gene is left open where the match is weak. The size field is filled for only some rows; it gives once, few, many or a size class.

TRBJ1-5 | NA | NA | TRBV18 | CASSPEVRNSNQPQHF | TGTGCCAGCTCACCGGAAGTCAGGAATAGCAATCAGCCCCAGCATTTT
TRBJ2-3 | NA | NA | TRBV25-1 | CASSGLGRTDTQYF | TGTGCCAGCAGTGGGCTAGGGAGGACAGATACGCAGTATTTT
TRBJ2-1 | NA | NA | TRBV2 | CASSPLAVSYNEQFF | TGTGCCAGCAGCCCCTTAGCGGTATCCTACAATGAGCAGTTCTTC
TRBJ2-4 | NA | NA | TRBV7-9 | CASSLGGQGSAKNIQYF | TGTGCCAGCAGCTTAGGGGGGCAGGGGTCCGCCAAAAACATTCAGTACTTC
TRBJ2-1 | NA | NA | TRBV25-1 | CASSDYGGEQFF | TGTGCCAGCAGTGATTACGGTGGGGAGCAGTTCTTC
TRBJ1-2 | NA | NA | TRBV18 | CASSPPNRAYGYTF | TGTGCCAGCTCACCACCGAACAGGGCCTATGGCTACACCTTC
TRBJ2-7 | NA | NA | TRBV7-2 | CASSLPRGGDAGRAYEQYF | TGTGCCAGCAGCTTACCCCGCGGCGGAGACGCGGGTCGTGCCTACGAGCAGTACTTC
TRBJ2-5 | NA | NA | TRBV5-6 | CASSLVASGQETQYF | TGTGCCAGCAGCTTGGTAGCCAGCGGCCAAGAGACCCAGTACTTC
TRBJ2-7 | NA | NA | TRBV5-5 | CASSQDPSGRTYEQYF | TGTGCCAGCAGCCAAGACCCCTCTGGGAGGACCTACGAGCAGTACTTC
TRBJ2-7 | NA | NA | TRBV5-1 | CASRGGTERIYEQYF | TGCGCCAGCAGGGGCGGGACCGAGAGAATCTACGAGCAGTACTTC
TRBJ2-1 | NA | NA | TRBV25-1 | CASGETGLGDNEQFF | TGTGCCAGCGGGGAAACAGGGCTCGGGGACAATGAGCAGTTCTTC
TRBJ2-2 | TRBD2 | NA | TRBV10-3 | CAISEKLAGVVSTGELFF | TGTGCCATCAGTGAGAAGCTAGCGGGAGTGGTGAGCACCGGGGAGCTGTTTTTT
TRBJ2-6 | NA | few | TRBV6-4 | CASSLLGGTGANVLTF | TGTGCCAGCAGCCTCCTAGGGGGGACTGGGGCCAACGTCCTGACTTTC
TRBJ1-3 | NA | NA | TRBV6-6 | CASSITQGTGNTIYF | TGTGCCAGCAGTATCACACAGGGAACTGGAAACACCATATATTTT
TRBJ2-7 | NA | NA | TRBV5-5 | CASSPLEGEQYF | TGTGCCAGCAGCCCCCTAGAGGGCGAGCAGTACTTC
TRBJ1-4 | NA | NA | TRBV28 | CASIPGYGEKLFF | TGTGCCAGCATCCCAGGGTATGGTGAAAAACTGTTTTTT
TRBJ2-7 | NA | NA | TRBV11-2 | CASSPYGYEQYF | TGTGCCAGCAGCCCCTATGGCTACGAGCAGTACTTC
TRBJ2-3 | TRBD2 | once | TRBV28 | CASSPLWAAGVHLTDTQYF | TGTGCCAGCAGCCCCTTGTGGGCCGCGGGGGTCCACCTAACAGATACGCAGTATTTT
TRBJ2-6 | TRBD1 | once | TRBV2 | CASKQQGAGANVLTF | TGTGCCAGCAAACAACAGGGGGCTGGGGCCAACGTCCTGACTTTC
TRBJ1-4 | NA | once | TRBV6-5 | CASSYSTTGFEKLFF | TGTGCCAGCAGTTACTCGACAACCGGCTTTGAAAAACTGTTTTTT
TRBJ2-5 | NA | NA | TRBV20-1 | CSVSRGETQYF | TGCAGTGTCTCTCGTGGGGAGACCCAGTACTTC
TRBJ1-2 | NA | NA | TRBV29-1 | CSVNSGVTRYGYTF | TGCAGCGTTAATAGTGGGGTCACTCGCTATGGCTACACCTTC
TRBJ2-5 | NA | NA | TRBV5-1 | CASSLDGQQETQYF | TGCGCCAGCAGCTTGGATGGACAGCAAGAGACCCAGTACTTC